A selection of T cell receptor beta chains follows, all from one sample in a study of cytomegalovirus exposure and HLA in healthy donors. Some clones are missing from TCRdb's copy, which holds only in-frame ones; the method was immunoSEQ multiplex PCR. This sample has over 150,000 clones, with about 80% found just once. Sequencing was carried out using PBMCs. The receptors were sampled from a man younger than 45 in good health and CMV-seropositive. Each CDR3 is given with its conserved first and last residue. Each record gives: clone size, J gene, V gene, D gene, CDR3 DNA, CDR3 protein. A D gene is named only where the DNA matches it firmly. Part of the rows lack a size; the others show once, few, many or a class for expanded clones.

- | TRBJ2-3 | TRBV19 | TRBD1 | TGTGCCAGTAGTACTCCGGGACAGACTAGCACAGATACGCAGTATTTT | CASSTPGQTSTDTQYF
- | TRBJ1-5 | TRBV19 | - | TGTGCCAGTAGTATAGTAGGGGCCGGCCAGCCCCAGCATTTT | CASSIVGAGQPQHF
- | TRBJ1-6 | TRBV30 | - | TGTGCCTGGCTGGGGGGTTCCTATAATTCACCCCTCCACTTT | CAWLGGSYNSPLHF
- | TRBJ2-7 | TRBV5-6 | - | TGTGCCAGCAGCTTGCCGGGACACCTTGGGTCAGGACCGCACGAGCAGTACTTC | CASSLPGHLGSGPHEQYF
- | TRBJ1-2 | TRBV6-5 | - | TGTGCCAGCAGTGCCCACGAGACAGGTCTCTATGGCTACACCTTC | CASSAHETGLYGYTF
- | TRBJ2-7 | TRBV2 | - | TGTGCCAGCAGTGTAGGACTTCCAGGCGAGCAGTACTTC | CASSVGLPGEQYF
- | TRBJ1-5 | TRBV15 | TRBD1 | TGTGCCACCAGCAGAGATCCACCCGGACAGGGGGGTCAGCCCCAGCATTTT | CATSRDPPGQGGQPQHF
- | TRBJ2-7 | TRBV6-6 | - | TGTGCCAGCAGTCAGCGGAGTTACTACGAGCAGTACTTC | CASSQRSYYEQYF
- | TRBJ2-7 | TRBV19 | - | TGTGCCAGTAGTATAGGACGGAGCCCCACCTACGAGCAGTACTTC | CASSIGRSPTYEQYF
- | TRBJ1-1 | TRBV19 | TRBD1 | TGTGCCAGTAACGGTGGGGCAGGGGGTTATGCAGCTGAAGCTTTCTTT | CASNGGAGGYAAEAFF
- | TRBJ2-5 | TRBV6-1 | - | TGTGCCAGCAGTGATTTTTGGCCGCCCGCCGCCCAGTACTTC | CASSDFWPPAAQYF
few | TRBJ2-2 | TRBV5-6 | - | TGTGCCAGCAGCTTGGTCCGCACCGGGGAGCTGTTTTTT | CASSLVRTGELFF
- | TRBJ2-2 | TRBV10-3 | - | TGTGCCATCAGTGAACCGGACACCGGGGAGCTGTTTTTT | CAISEPDTGELFF
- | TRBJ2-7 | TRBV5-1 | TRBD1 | TGCGCCAGCAGCGGGGGCGACAGGGGACCAATCTACGAGCAGTACTTC | CASSGGDRGPIYEQYF
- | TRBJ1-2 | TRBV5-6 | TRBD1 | TGTGCCAGCAGCCTAAGGACAGGGGTTCGGTATGGCTACACCTTC | CASSLRTGVRYGYTF
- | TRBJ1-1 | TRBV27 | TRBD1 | TGTGCCAGCAGTGACAGGGCGGGCACTGAAGTTTTCTTT | CASSDRAGTEVFF
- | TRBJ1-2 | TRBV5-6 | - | TGTGCCAGCAGCTTGGGTGGGGGGGCCCGACGCTACACCTTC | CASSLGGGARRYTF